Each of the 21 T cell receptor beta chains below was sequenced from the same sample in a study of T-cell reconstitution after alpha-beta-depleted transplantation in children. Using unique molecular identifiers, the investigators prepared the TCRbeta library. One entry per CDR3 protein, called by TCRdb with MiXCR from the PCR reads. In the table there are some 590,000 distinct CDR3 sequences, roughly a tenth of which are singletons. The sample consisted of PBMCs from the stem cell graft donor, taken from the stem cell graft. The receptors here all came from a human donor who donated a stem cell graft to a child with acute myeloid leukemia.

A remark on this clonotype: The junction does not match germline at one end; this may be a read error. The chain employs TRBV29-1 and TRBJ2-7; possible D gene TRBD1, 6 bases. CDR1 and CDR2 from the germline V gene are SQVTM and ANQGSEA. This CDR3 contains 11 residues. CDR3 loop: CGVEPTGKQYF. In nucleotides, the CDR3 is TGCGGCGTTGAACCCACAGGGAAACAGTACTTC.

This clonotype was seen only a few times. The J gene is TRBJ2-1, the V gene TRBV4-1, with D hard to call. The CDR3 length is 12 residues. V lost 0 bases and J 12 bases, leaving 9 bases between the germline ends. Germline lookup yields CDR1 MGHRA and CDR2 YSYEKL. CDR3 in DNA: TGCGCCAGCAGCCAAGATGCGGTCTCGCAGTTCTTC. Translation gives CASSQDAVSQFF.

The sample holds many counts of this clonotype. The V call is TRBV7-9, the J call TRBJ1-5, with D uncertain. This CDR3 spans 12 amino acids. V was trimmed by 1 base and J by 5 bases, leaving 3 bases between them. Germline values: CDR1 SEHNR, CDR2 FQNEAQ (reference sequence). The CDR3 DNA reads TGTGCCAGCAGCTTAGAGGATCAGCCCCAGCATTTT. It yields the protein CASSLEDQPQHF. Supplemented by reference TRBV7-9 and TRBJ1-5, the full variable domain reads DTGVSQNPRHKITKRGQNVTFRCDPISEHNRLYWYRQTLGQGPEFLTYFQNEAQLEKSRLLSDRFSAERPKGSFSTLEIQRTEQGDSAMYLCASSLEDQPQHFGDGTRLSIL.

In its sample, this clonotype was seen many times. The V call is TRBV12-3 or TRBV12-4, the J call TRBJ2-1; 8 bases match TRBD2. Losses at the gene ends were 6 bases for V and 5 bases for J; bases not matched to a gene: 6. This CDR3 has 14 amino acids. The CDR3: CASSSTSGNNEQFF. The CDR3 bases are TGTGCCAGCAGCTCTACTAGCGGAAACAATGAGCAGTTCTTC.

This chain joins TRBV2 and TRBJ2-5; D possibly corresponds to TRBD2 (6 bases). The CDR3 consists of 15 residues. Trimming took off 4 bases at V and 1 base at J, with 13 bases between the two ends. Germline values: CDR1 SNHLY, CDR2 FYNNEI. The CDR3 nucleotides are TGTGCCAGCAGTGCCATGGGAGCGGGCCAAGAGACCCAGTACTTC. This translates into CASSAMGAGQETQYF.

This clonotype has a count of ten or more. The chain is built from TRBV7-9 and TRBJ2-7; D is uncertain. The CDR3 is made up of 12 amino acids. Germline V CDR1 and CDR2: SEHNR, FQNEAQ (reference sequence). Trimming removed 5 bases from V and 5 bases from J, with 10 bases in between. The DNA of the CDR3 is TGTGCCAGCAGCAGAGAGGTCAACGAGCAGTACTTC. Translating gives CASSREVNEQYF.

This chain uses TRBV12-3 or TRBV12-4 with TRBJ1-3, with a weak D call TRBD1 (5 bases). Trimming stripped 3 bases from V and 4 bases from J, with 13 bases between. There are 15 residues in the CDR3. CDR3 residues: CASSFGTAGGNTIYF. In nucleotides, the CDR3 is TGTGCCAGCAGTTTCGGGACGGCGGGGGGAAACACCATATATTTT.

In its sample, this clonotype was seen a few times. The chain carries TRBV12-5 and TRBJ1-2, with TRBD1 matching over 7 bases. From germline, CDR1 is LGHNT and CDR2 FRNRAP. Losses at the gene ends were 2 bases for V and 0 bases for J; bases not matched to a gene: 3. CDR3 length: 15 residues. DNA of the CDR3: TGTGCTAGTGGTTTGCGGGACAGCTCTAACTATGGCTACACCTTC. Protein sequence: CASGLRDSSNYGYTF.

This clonotype was seen at least ten times. Germline is not matched at one junction end, which may reflect a read error. This sequence joins TRBV11-2 and TRBJ2-1, with 11 bases matching TRBD2. This CDR3 has 14 residues. Per the germline V gene, CDR1 is SGHAT and CDR2 is FQNNGV. In nucleotides, the CDR3 is TGTGCCAGCAGATTAGCGGGAGGGGGGGATGAGCAGTTCTTC. It encodes CASRLAGGGDEQFF.

This clonotype was observed a handful of times. The chain joins TRBV30 to TRBJ2-7, with a possible D match to TRBD2 (6 bases). The CDR3 is made up of 14 amino acids. CDR1 is GTSNPN and CDR2 is SVGIG in the germline V gene (reference sequence). Deletions cut 3 bases from V and 3 bases from J, with 15 bases between. CDR3: CAWRRMIADYEQYF. As DNA, the CDR3 is TGTGCCTGGAGGAGAATGATAGCGGACTACGAGCAGTACTTC.

This clonotype was observed a few times. This chain uses TRBV28 with TRBJ2-5; 7 nucleotides align to TRBD2. The CDR3 covers 16 residues. CDR1 and CDR2 (germline): MDHEN, SYDVKM. The V and J ends lost 1 base and 4 bases, in that order; junction bases with no gene match: 9. CDR3 residues: CASSLLGGSSGETQYF. As DNA, the CDR3 is TGTGCCAGCAGTTTATTAGGCGGCTCTAGCGGAGAGACCCAGTACTTC.

The sample holds a few counts of this clonotype. The V gene is TRBV7-2, the J gene TRBJ2-7; D not resolved. Trimming cost V 2 bases and J 3 bases, with 17 bases left between them. The CDR3 totals 16 residues. Germline loops: CDR1 SGHTA, CDR2 FQGNSA. The CDR3, as DNA: TGTGCCAGCAGCTTAACCCCGGCGGCTATGTTCTACGAGCAGTACTTC. Translated: CASSLTPAAMFYEQYF.

In its sample, this clonotype was seen a few times. V and J are TRBV9 and TRBJ2-3, with D maybe TRBD2 (5 bases). CDR3 size: 15 residues. The germline CDR1 and CDR2 sequences are SGDLS and YYNGEE. V was pared by 1 base and J by 8 bases, with 17 bases between. The CDR3 reads CASSVFDEGPPTQYF. The CDR3 DNA follows: TGTGCCAGCAGCGTATTCGACGAGGGCCCCCCTACGCAGTATTTT.

The V gene is TRBV5-1, the J gene TRBJ2-1, with D hard to call. Germline V gene sequence: CDR1 SGHRS, CDR2 YFSETQ. The CDR3 extends over 12 amino acids. Trimming took 2 bases from V and 8 from J, leaving 8 bases between them. The CDR3 DNA reads TGCGCCAGCAGCTTTCCGGGTGATGAGCAGTTCTTC. Translated: CASSFPGDEQFF.

This clonotype has at least ten counts. This rearrangement joins TRBV4-1 to TRBJ2-7; the D call may be TRBD1 or TRBD2 (5 bases each). Germline-derived CDR1 and CDR2 are MGHRA and YSYEKL. The CDR3 consists of 15 residues. V lost 1 base and J lost 0, with 10 bases in between. The CDR3: CASSQGQGRSYEQYF. The CDR3, as DNA: TGCGCCAGCAGCCAAGGCCAGGGACGCTCCTACGAGCAGTACTTC.

This clonotype was counted ten times or more. V gene TRBV7-2 combines with J gene TRBJ2-5; 8 bases line up with TRBD2. In germline, CDR1 is SGHTA, CDR2 FQGNSA. V was pared by 4 bases and J by 5 bases, with 6 bases of the junction left unmatched. The CDR3 is 14 residues long. The CDR3 region has the DNA TGTGCCAGCAGCTGGAGCGGGAGTGGGGAGACCCAGTACTTC. This codes for CASSWSGSGETQYF.

On this clonotype: This sequence may be a read error, since a much larger clone differs from it by one base. The conserved final phenylalanine or tryptophan is absent from the CDR3, which likely points to a read error. The V gene is TRBV10-3, the J gene TRBJ1-2, with 10 bases matching TRBD1. The V segment lost 7 bases and the J segment 2 bases; nucleotides outside the gene matches: 4. Germline V gives CDR1 ENHRY, CDR2 SYGVKD. The CDR3 has 14 amino acids. The CDR3 nucleotides read TGTGCCATCACGGAGACAGGGGGCAACTATGGCTACACCTAC. Protein sequence: CAITETGGNYGYTY.

This clonotype was counted a few times. The chain employs TRBV20-1 and TRBJ2-1; TRBD2 might be the D (6 bases). V was cut by 3 bases and J by 5 bases, with 17 bases left in between. This CDR3 spans 15 amino acids. The germline V gene encodes CDR1 DFQATT and CDR2 SNEGSKA (reference sequence). The CDR3 coding sequence is TGCAGTGCTAGCTCCGGGACTGGCCCTCACAATGAGCAGTTCTTC. The encoded protein is CSASSGTGPHNEQFF.

This clonotype appeared many times. The chain combines TRBV20-1 with TRBJ2-7; 10 bases match TRBD2. This CDR3 is 20 amino acids long. Germline trimming cut 0 bases from V and 1 base from J; bases unmatched to any gene: 18. Germline CDR1 DFQATT, CDR2 SNEGSKA (reference sequence). The CDR3 DNA reads TGCAGTGCTAGAGATCCCCTTGGGACTAGCGTCGCGAAAATATCCTACGAGCAGTACTTC. This sequence encodes CSARDPLGTSVAKISYEQYF.

This chain joins TRBV3-1 and TRBJ2-7, with TRBD2 identical over 8 bases. Germline CDR1 is LGHDT and CDR2 is YNNKEL (reference sequence). The V segment lost 4 bases and the J segment 2 bases; nucleotides outside the gene matches: 10. The length of the CDR3 is 16 residues. CDR3 in DNA: TGTGCCAGCAGCCTTTTGGAGCGGGAGACTCCCTACGAGCAGTACTTC. It is translated as CASSLLERETPYEQYF.

This clonotype showed up many times. This rearrangement joins TRBV11-2 to TRBJ2-1, with D possibly TRBD2 on 6 matching bases. The CDR3 loop spans 17 amino acids. The germline CDR1 and CDR2 sequences are SGHAT and FQNNGV. The V gene lost 2 bases and the J gene lost 8 bases, with 22 bases spanning the gap. CDR3 region: CASSLRLAIGRQDEQFF. In DNA form, the CDR3 reads TGTGCCAGCAGCTTACGGCTAGCAATAGGGAGGCAAGATGAGCAGTTCTTC.